These T cell receptor beta chains were read from a single sample in a study of blood T cell repertoires in COVID-19. Profiled with immunoSEQ multiplex PCR; TCRdb holds only in-frame clones, not every one. The table includes about 110,000 clones, approximately 85% detected once. The sequencing input was peripheral blood. Receptor source: a human donor in a cohort sampled during active COVID-19. CDR3s include the opening cysteine and the closing phenylalanine or tryptophan. The D gene is left open where the match is weak. The listing skips clone size in some rows; elsewhere it reads once, few, many or a size class.

V gene: TRBV4-2; clone size: .; D gene: .; J gene: TRBJ1-1; CDR3 DNA: TGTGCCAGCAGCCAGCCTGGGGAGGGGAACACTGAAGCTTTCTTT; CDR3 protein: CASSQPGEGNTEAFF
V gene: TRBV2; clone size: .; D gene: .; J gene: TRBJ1-2; CDR3 DNA: TGTGCCAGCAGTGAAACCCCGGGGGGCTACACCTTC; CDR3 protein: CASSETPGGYTF
V gene: TRBV27; clone size: .; D gene: .; J gene: TRBJ1-5; CDR3 DNA: TGTGCCAGCTCTTCGGGGGAGAGTCAGCCCCAGCATTTT; CDR3 protein: CASSSGESQPQHF
V gene: TRBV6-5; clone size: once; D gene: TRBD2; J gene: TRBJ2-3; CDR3 DNA: TGTGCCAGCAGCGTTAGCGGGAGATATACGCAGTATTTT; CDR3 protein: CASSVSGRYTQYF
V gene: TRBV19; clone size: .; D gene: TRBD1; J gene: TRBJ1-5; CDR3 DNA: TGTGCCAGTAGTATCGACAGGGCGCAGCCCCAGCATTTT; CDR3 protein: CASSIDRAQPQHF
V gene: TRBV19; clone size: .; D gene: TRBD1; J gene: TRBJ1-1; CDR3 DNA: TGTGCCAGTAGTTCCGGACAGGGTTTAACTGGGGCTTTCTTT; CDR3 protein: CASSSGQGLTGAFF
V gene: TRBV5-6; clone size: .; D gene: .; J gene: TRBJ1-6; CDR3 DNA: TGTGCCAGCAGCTTGGAGACAGAACTTTATAATTCACCCCTCCACTTT; CDR3 protein: CASSLETELYNSPLHF
V gene: TRBV20-1; clone size: .; D gene: TRBD1; J gene: TRBJ1-2; CDR3 DNA: TGCAGCAAAGCGACAGGGGATGGCTACACCTTC; CDR3 protein: CSKATGDGYTF
V gene: TRBV5-1; clone size: once; D gene: TRBD2; J gene: TRBJ2-7; CDR3 DNA: TGCGCCAGCAGCTTGGGCCGACTCGGGAGGGACTACGAGCAGTACTTC; CDR3 protein: CASSLGRLGRDYEQYF
V gene: TRBV5-1; clone size: .; D gene: TRBD2; J gene: TRBJ2-3; CDR3 DNA: TGCGCCAGCGAGCGGGGCTCTGCCACAGATACGCAGTATTTT; CDR3 protein: CASERGSATDTQYF
V gene: TRBV2; clone size: once; D gene: TRBD1; J gene: TRBJ1-5; CDR3 DNA: TGTGCCAGCAGCGGGACAGGGGATAGCAGTCAGCCCCAGCATTTT; CDR3 protein: CASSGTGDSSQPQHF
V gene: TRBV5-4; clone size: .; D gene: TRBD2; J gene: TRBJ2-4; CDR3 DNA: TGTGCCAGCAGCTTGAAGCGGGAGGTGGGAAACATTCAGTACTTC; CDR3 protein: CASSLKREVGNIQYF
V gene: TRBV3-1/TRBV3-2; clone size: .; D gene: .; J gene: TRBJ2-7; CDR3 DNA: TGTGCCAGCAGCCAACGGACTGGGTGGCCTTACGAGCAGTACTTC; CDR3 protein: CASSQRTGWPYEQYF
V gene: TRBV5-1; clone size: once; D gene: TRBD1; J gene: TRBJ1-4; CDR3 DNA: TGCGCCAGCAGCGCTCCGGGACAGGGTGCAACTAATGAAAAACTGTTTTTT; CDR3 protein: CASSAPGQGATNEKLFF
V gene: TRBV24-1; clone size: .; D gene: TRBD2; J gene: TRBJ2-1; CDR3 DNA: TGTGCCACCAGTGACCTAGCGGGAGGGGGTGAGCAGTTCTTC; CDR3 protein: CATSDLAGGGEQFF
V gene: TRBV5-1; clone size: .; D gene: TRBD2; J gene: TRBJ2-5; CDR3 DNA: TGCGCCAGCAGCTTGGGGACGGGAGGAGGAGAGACCCAGTACTTC; CDR3 protein: CASSLGTGGGETQYF
V gene: TRBV5-1; clone size: .; D gene: .; J gene: TRBJ1-5; CDR3 DNA: TGCGCCAGCAGCATAGACAGCTTCGGATCGCCCCAGCATTTT; CDR3 protein: CASSIDSFGSPQHF
V gene: TRBV6-5; clone size: .; D gene: TRBD1; J gene: TRBJ2-3; CDR3 DNA: TGTGCCAGCGGTAGGGGACAGGGGACAGATACGCAGTATTTT; CDR3 protein: CASGRGQGTDTQYF
V gene: TRBV7-3; clone size: .; D gene: TRBD1; J gene: TRBJ1-2; CDR3 DNA: TGTGCCAGCAACAGGGGATATGGCTACACCTTC; CDR3 protein: CASNRGYGYTF
V gene: TRBV7-9; clone size: .; D gene: TRBD2; J gene: TRBJ2-7; CDR3 DNA: TGTGCCAGCAGCTTAGGGCTAGCGGGGAACTCCTACGAGCAGTACTTC; CDR3 protein: CASSLGLAGNSYEQYF
V gene: TRBV19; clone size: .; D gene: .; J gene: TRBJ2-7; CDR3 DNA: TGTGCCAGTAGCCCGCGGGTTCGTAGCTCCTACGAGCAGTACTTC; CDR3 protein: CASSPRVRSSYEQYF
V gene: TRBV10-3; clone size: .; D gene: .; J gene: TRBJ2-1; CDR3 DNA: TGTGCCATCAGTGAGTCGCAGGGTCAAGGGAATGAGCAGTTCTTC; CDR3 protein: CAISESQGQGNEQFF
V gene: TRBV7-3; clone size: .; D gene: TRBD2; J gene: TRBJ2-7; CDR3 DNA: TGTGCCAGCAGCTTACTAGCGGGAGGCGCGGAGGAGCAGTACTTC; CDR3 protein: CASSLLAGGAEEQYF
V gene: TRBV3-1/TRBV3-2; clone size: .; D gene: .; J gene: TRBJ2-3; CDR3 DNA: TGTGCCAGCAGCCAAACAGGGGATACGCAGTATTTT; CDR3 protein: CASSQTGDTQYF
V gene: TRBV6-1; clone size: .; D gene: TRBD1; J gene: TRBJ1-1; CDR3 DNA: TGTGCCAGCAGTGAAGCGGGGACAGGTAACACTGAAGCTTTCTTT; CDR3 protein: CASSEAGTGNTEAFF
V gene: TRBV6-1; clone size: .; D gene: TRBD2; J gene: TRBJ2-3; CDR3 DNA: TGTGCCAGCAGTGAATGGGTAGCGGGGAACACAGATACGCAGTATTTT; CDR3 protein: CASSEWVAGNTDTQYF
V gene: TRBV7-9; clone size: few; D gene: TRBD1; J gene: TRBJ1-6; CDR3 DNA: TGTGCCAGCAGCTTAGCAGGGGGCGAAAATTCACCCCTCCACTTT; CDR3 protein: CASSLAGGENSPLHF
V gene: TRBV19; clone size: .; D gene: TRBD1; J gene: TRBJ2-3; CDR3 DNA: TGTGCCACTGGGACAGGGGCCACAGATACGCAGTATTTT; CDR3 protein: CATGTGATDTQYF
V gene: TRBV20-1; clone size: once; D gene: TRBD1; J gene: TRBJ2-7; CDR3 DNA: TGCAGTTCCCAGGGGGCGGGGGAGCAGTACTTC; CDR3 protein: CSSQGAGEQYF
V gene: TRBV6-4; clone size: once; D gene: TRBD2; J gene: TRBJ2-3; CDR3 DNA: TGTGCCAGCAGCGAGGGACTAGCGGTCACAGATACGCAGTATTTT; CDR3 protein: CASSEGLAVTDTQYF
V gene: TRBV6-5; clone size: .; D gene: .; J gene: TRBJ2-5; CDR3 DNA: TGTGCCAGCAGTCAGCAGTATGGGGGCGATGAGACCCAGTACTTC; CDR3 protein: CASSQQYGGDETQYF
V gene: TRBV3-1/TRBV3-2; clone size: .; D gene: .; J gene: TRBJ1-6; CDR3 DNA: TGTGCCAGCAGCCAAGAACTGTCTAATAATTCACCCCTCCACTTT; CDR3 protein: CASSQELSNNSPLHF
V gene: TRBV28; clone size: .; D gene: .; J gene: TRBJ1-5; CDR3 DNA: TGTGCCAGCAGTTTTAACCCGACAGGTGGTAGCAATCAGCCCCAGCATTTT; CDR3 protein: CASSFNPTGGSNQPQHF
V gene: TRBV5-1; clone size: .; D gene: .; J gene: TRBJ1-5; CDR3 DNA: TGCGCCAGCAGCTTGGGAGGATCCAATCAGCCCCAGCATTTT; CDR3 protein: CASSLGGSNQPQHF
V gene: TRBV14; clone size: .; D gene: .; J gene: TRBJ1-6; CDR3 DNA: TGTGCCAGCAGCAAAAGGGGGGGAAGAGGGTCACCCCTCCACTTT; CDR3 protein: CASSKRGGRGSPLHF
V gene: TRBV11-2; clone size: .; D gene: TRBD2; J gene: TRBJ2-5; CDR3 DNA: TGTGCCAGCACCCCCAGCGGGACCATGGGGGAGACCCAGTACTTC; CDR3 protein: CASTPSGTMGETQYF
V gene: TRBV4-2; clone size: once; D gene: TRBD2; J gene: TRBJ2-7; CDR3 DNA: TGTGCCAGCAGCCAAGATAGAGGGACTACCTTCTCCTACGAGCAGTACTTC; CDR3 protein: CASSQDRGTTFSYEQYF
V gene: TRBV5-1; clone size: .; D gene: TRBD1; J gene: TRBJ1-5; CDR3 DNA: TGCGCCAGCAGGGCGGGGACAGACAATCAGCCCCAGCATTTT; CDR3 protein: CASRAGTDNQPQHF
V gene: TRBV27; clone size: .; D gene: TRBD1; J gene: TRBJ1-5; CDR3 DNA: TGTGCCAGCAGCAAGACAGGGTTTGGCAATCAGCCCCAGCATTTT; CDR3 protein: CASSKTGFGNQPQHF
V gene: TRBV7-3; clone size: .; D gene: .; J gene: TRBJ2-2; CDR3 DNA: TGTGCCAGCAGCTTACAGGGGCAGCTGTTTTTT; CDR3 protein: CASSLQGQLFF
V gene: TRBV19; clone size: .; D gene: .; J gene: TRBJ2-5; CDR3 DNA: TGTGCCAGTAGTATAGGCGGAGACCCCTGGGAGACCCAGTACTTC; CDR3 protein: CASSIGGDPWETQYF
V gene: TRBV30; clone size: .; D gene: TRBD2; J gene: TRBJ2-7; CDR3 DNA: TGTGCCTGGAGTGTGACTAGCGTTGGCGAGCAGTACTTC; CDR3 protein: CAWSVTSVGEQYF
V gene: TRBV11-1; clone size: once; D gene: TRBD1; J gene: TRBJ2-7; CDR3 DNA: TGTGCCAGCAGCCCGCGACAGGGGGAGTGGTATGAGCAGTACTTC; CDR3 protein: CASSPRQGEWYEQYF
V gene: TRBV15; clone size: once; D gene: TRBD2; J gene: TRBJ2-1; CDR3 DNA: TGTGCCACCAGCAGAGATTTAGCGGGAGTTGGGCATGAGCAGTTCTTC; CDR3 protein: CATSRDLAGVGHEQFF
V gene: TRBV29-1; clone size: .; D gene: .; J gene: TRBJ1-1; CDR3 DNA: TGCAGCGTGCAAGACAGGAACACTGAAGCTTTCTTT; CDR3 protein: CSVQDRNTEAFF